This T cell receptor beta chain derives from a study of shared clonotypes between healthy human individuals. CDR1 MNHEY and CDR2 SMNVEV come from the germline V gene (reference sequence). Deletions cut 4 bases from V and 5 bases from J, with 17 bases between. The CDR3 has 16 amino acids. Profiling relied on immunoSEQ multiplex PCR, and the TCRdb table lists in-frame clones only, not all of them. The sample lists approximately 460,000 clones, approximately 71% occurring once. Donors were healthy HIV-negative adults without recent acute infections or vaccinations. Every donor, a Caucasian adult, lived in Nashville, Tennessee. Findings and caveats of the study: Clonotype sharing among donors, it was expected, would be affected by sequencing depth.

For this clone: Its matching antigen is unknown.

The sequenced sample consisted of PBMCs. This TCR was recovered from a middle-aged woman in good health. Some clones in this sample may be carry-over from other donors' samples. This sequence joins TRBV27 and TRBJ2-2; TRBD1 or TRBD2 may be the D gene (6 bases each). CDR3 nucleotides: TGTGCCAGCAGTTCCCTCCTCGGGGGCTGGACCGGGGAGCTGTTTTTT. It codes for CASSSLLGGWTGELFF.